This T cell receptor (beta chain) derives from a study of T cells in Graves' hyperthyroidism and ophthalmopathy. Amplified TCR beta CDR3 regions derived from RNA transcripts. In the first-round RT-PCR of the TCR CDR3, the HTBI primer set was used. TCRdb re-called the multiplex PCR reads with MiXCR, one entry per CDR3 protein. The sample records 700,000 or so distinct CDR3 sequences, roughly 17% being singletons. Germline-derived CDR1 and CDR2 are SGHRS and YFSETQ. CDR3 length: 13 amino acids. The germline V and J ends were trimmed by 0 bases and 7 bases, with 11 bases remaining between them. Graves' hyperthyroidism was deemed stable given no ophthalmopathy progression within 18 months.

The chain has TRBV5-1 and TRBJ2-7; D might be TRBD2 (5 bases). The sequenced material came from blood. The sequence derives from a man between 18 and 29 years old with Graves' hyperthyroidism. The CDR3 reads CASSLGTEEEQYF. In DNA form, the CDR3 reads TGCGCCAGCAGCTTGGGAACGGAGGAGGAGCAGTACTTC.